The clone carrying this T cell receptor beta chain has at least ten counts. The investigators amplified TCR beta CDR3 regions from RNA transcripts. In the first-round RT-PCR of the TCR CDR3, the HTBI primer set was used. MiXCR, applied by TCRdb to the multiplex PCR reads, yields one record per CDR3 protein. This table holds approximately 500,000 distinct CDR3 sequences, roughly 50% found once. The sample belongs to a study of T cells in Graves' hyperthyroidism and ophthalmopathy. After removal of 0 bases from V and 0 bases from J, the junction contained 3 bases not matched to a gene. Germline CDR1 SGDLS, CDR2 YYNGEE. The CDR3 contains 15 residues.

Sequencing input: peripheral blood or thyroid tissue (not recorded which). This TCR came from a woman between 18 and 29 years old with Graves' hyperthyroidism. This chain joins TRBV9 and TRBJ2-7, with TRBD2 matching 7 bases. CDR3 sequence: CASSVESGASYEQYF. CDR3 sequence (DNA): TGTGCCAGCAGCGTAGAGAGCGGGGCCTCCTACGAGCAGTACTTC.